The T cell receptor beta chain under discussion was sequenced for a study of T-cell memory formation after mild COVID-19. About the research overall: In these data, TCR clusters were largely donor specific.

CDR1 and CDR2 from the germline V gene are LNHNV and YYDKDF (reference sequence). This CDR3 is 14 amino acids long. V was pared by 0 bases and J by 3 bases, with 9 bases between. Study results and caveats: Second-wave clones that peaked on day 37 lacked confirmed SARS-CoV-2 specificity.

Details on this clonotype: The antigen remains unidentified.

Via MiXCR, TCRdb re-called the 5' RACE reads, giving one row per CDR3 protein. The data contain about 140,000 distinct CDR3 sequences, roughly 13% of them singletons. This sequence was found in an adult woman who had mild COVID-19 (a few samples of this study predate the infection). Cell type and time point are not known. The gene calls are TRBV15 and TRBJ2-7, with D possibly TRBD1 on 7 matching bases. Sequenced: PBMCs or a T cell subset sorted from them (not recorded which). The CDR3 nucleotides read TGTGCCACCAGCAGAGAGCAGGGGGGCTACGAGCAGTACTTC. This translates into CATSREQGGYEQYF.